Each of the 13 T cell receptor beta chains below was sequenced from the same sample in a study of cytomegalovirus exposure and HLA in healthy donors. This PCR relied on a set of 60 Vbeta primers and 13 Jbeta primers. TCRdb's table, derived via immunoSEQ multiplex PCR, lists solely in-frame clones and lacks some. In the table there are 140,000 to 150,000 clones, approximately 72% of which are singletons. What was sequenced was PBMCs. These receptors were collected from a woman aged 55-70 years in good health and CMV-seronegative.

This rearrangement joins TRBV10-3 to TRBJ2-1; 7 bases fit TRBD2. From germline, CDR1 is ENHRY and CDR2 SYGVKD. The CDR3 has 15 amino acids. J was trimmed by 6 bases and V by 2 bases; bases with no gene match: 7. CDR3 in DNA: TGTGCCATCAGTGAGATGGCTAGCGGCCTCAATGAGCAGTTCTTC. As protein: CAISEMASGLNEQFF.

The gene calls are TRBV6-6 and TRBJ2-7, with D perhaps TRBD2 (5 bases). The V and J ends lost 8 bases and 6 bases respectively, with 17 bases between them. The CDR3 consists of 13 residues. Germline assignment: CDR1 MNHNY and CDR2 SVGAGI (reference sequence). The CDR3 DNA reads as TGTGCCAGCCGTCCCGGGGTGGAAGCCGAGCAGTACTTC. Translation gives CASRPGVEAEQYF.

In its sample, this clone was seen a few times. The V gene is TRBV5-8, the J gene TRBJ2-5; the D is unclear. Trimming removed 4 bases at V and 10 bases at J, with 11 bases between. Germline V lookup: CDR1 SGHTS, CDR2 YDEGEE. The CDR3 contains 11 residues. The CDR3: CASSLRVGQYF. CDR3 nucleotides: TGTGCCAGCAGCCTTCGGGTGGGCCAGTACTTC.

This clone was counted only a few times. The V gene is TRBV25-1, the J gene TRBJ2-7; TRBD2 agrees at 8 bases. Germline assignment: CDR1 MGHDK and CDR2 SYGVNS. The V and J ends lost 3 bases and 9 bases, in that order; junction bases with no gene match: 10. The CDR3 sequence is 14 residues long. The CDR3, as DNA: TGTGCCAGCAGTGACCAGGGTGAGGCGGGAGGGCAGTACTTC. This gives the protein CASSDQGEAGGQYF.

The table lists this clone with a few counts. V gene TRBV11-2 combines with J gene TRBJ1-3; possibly TRBD1 for D (6 bases). V was pared by 0 bases and J by 4 bases, with 16 bases between. The length of the CDR3 is 17 residues. Germline V gives CDR1 SGHAT, CDR2 FQNNGV. CDR3 region: CASSLDLSGGVGNTIYF. CDR3 DNA: TGTGCCAGCAGCTTAGATTTAAGTGGGGGCGTCGGAAACACCATATATTTT.

This clone occurred a few times. This chain joins TRBV7-8 and TRBJ2-7, with D possibly being TRBD2 (6 bases). Per germline, CDR1 SGHVS and CDR2 FQNEAQ. This CDR3 has 15 amino acids. V was pared by 5 bases and J by 3 bases, with 17 bases between. This CDR3 is CASSASRGYHYEQYF. As DNA, the CDR3 is TGTGCCAGCAGCGCATCCCGGGGGTACCACTACGAGCAGTACTTC.

The J gene is TRBJ2-7, the V gene TRBV27; D not certain. There are 12 residues in the CDR3. Germline V gene data show CDR1 as MNHEY and CDR2 as SMNVEV (reference sequence). V lost 8 bases, J lost 4 bases, and 12 bases lay in between. CDR3 sequence reads: CASGDTKYEQYF. Written as DNA, the CDR3 is TGTGCCAGCGGTGACACAAAATACGAGCAGTACTTC.

The J gene is TRBJ2-7, the V gene TRBV19; D perhaps matches TRBD1 (5 bases). Germline CDR1 is LNHDA and CDR2 is SQIVND (reference sequence). There are 15 residues in the CDR3. The germline V and J ends were trimmed by 3 bases and 2 bases, with 14 bases remaining between them. CDR3 in DNA: TGTGCCAGTAGTATTCGGCAGGGTGGACCCTACGAGCAGTACTTC. Translated, it gives CASSIRQGGPYEQYF.

This clone was found a few times. The chain employs TRBV5-1 and TRBJ2-1, with TRBD2 identical over 10 bases. The CDR3 totals 15 residues. Germline V gene lookup returns CDR1 SGHRS and CDR2 YFSETQ. With V trimmed by 0 bases and J by 13 bases, 10 bases remained unmatched. CDR3 region: CASSLDSGGYGRQFF. For the CDR3, the DNA is TGCGCCAGCAGCTTGGATAGCGGGGGGTATGGGAGACAGTTCTTC.

V usage is TRBV9 and J usage is TRBJ2-1, with a weak D call TRBD2 (6 bases). Germline-derived CDR1 and CDR2 are SGDLS and YYNGEE. The V gene lost 4 bases and the J gene lost 6 bases, with 14 bases spanning the gap. The CDR3 runs 14 residues. DNA for the CDR3: TGTGCCAGCAGCCCCCGGACTACCAGCAATGAGCAGTTCTTC. Translating it yields CASSPRTTSNEQFF.

This clone turned up a few times. Other DNA variants within this sample encode the same CDR3. The chain joins TRBV29-1 to TRBJ2-6, with TRBD1 identical over 7 bases. V was pared by 7 bases and J by 4 bases, with 7 bases of the junction left unmatched. CDR3 length equals 14 residues. From germline, CDR1 is SQVTM and CDR2 ANQGSEA. CDR3 sequence: CSARDSSGANVLTF. Written as DNA, the CDR3 is TGCAGCGCCAGGGACAGCTCCGGGGCCAACGTCCTGACTTTC.

This clone was counted only a few times. The chain has TRBV5-1 and TRBJ2-5; 9 nucleotides line up with TRBD1. This CDR3 comprises 14 residues. V dropped 2 bases and J dropped 5; count of bases not matched to a gene: 4. The V gene's germline CDR1 is SGHRS and CDR2 YFSETQ. The CDR3 protein is CASSLTGGTETQYF. The CDR3, as DNA: TGCGCCAGCAGCTTAACAGGGGGCACGGAGACCCAGTACTTC.

The chain joins TRBV23-1 to TRBJ2-1, with TRBD2 matching 14 bases. TRBV23-1 is an open reading frame, and its role is uncertain. The CDR3 loop spans 16 amino acids. V trimming: 8 bases; J trimming: 6 bases; junction bases outside the gene matches: 9. CDR3 bases: TGCGCCAGCGGGATCTCGACTAGCGGGGGGGGCAATGAGCAGTTCTTC. Its translation is CASGISTSGGGNEQFF.